These 24 T cell receptor beta chains originate from one sample sequenced in a study of a mutant IDH1 vaccine in newly diagnosed glioma. Sequenced by immunoSEQ multiplex PCR; TCRdb stores in-frame clones only, minus some. The repertoire includes about 36,000 clones, around four fifths of them detected once, and just over 9% sits in the top ten. Time point here: baseline, week 1 (first vaccination visit). Treatment here: pre-vaccination baseline after standard-of-care therapy. Sequences were derived from PBMCs, sampled from a glioma patient treated with radiotherapy, temozolomide or both. These TCRs come from a man in his forties with glioma. Some clones in this sample may be carry-over from other donors' samples.

The V and J genes are TRBV7-8 and TRBJ1-2; the match to TRBD1 covers 7 bases. V dropped 5 bases and J dropped 4; count of bases not matched to a gene: 13. The germline gives CDR1 SGHVS, CDR2 FQNEAQ. The CDR3 runs 16 residues. This CDR3 is CASSTQPDRARYGYTF. DNA for the CDR3: TGTGCCAGCAGCACCCAACCAGACAGGGCCCGCTATGGCTACACCTTC.

This clone appeared a single time. The CDR3 loop is CASGRINEKLFF. The CDR3 DNA reads as TGTGCCAGCGGACGGATTAATGAAAAACTGTTTTTT. The J gene is TRBJ1-4, the V gene TRBV6-1; D is unclear. This CDR3 is built from 12 residues. Germline loops: CDR1 MNHNS, CDR2 SASEGT. V lost 8 bases to trimming and J lost 4 bases, with 8 bases between them.

This rearrangement joins TRBV30 to TRBJ2-1; the match to TRBD2 covers 11 bases. The CDR3 consists of 16 residues. After removal of 4 bases from V and 1 base from J, the junction contained 6 bases not matched to a gene. The germline gives CDR1 GTSNPN, CDR2 SVGIG (reference sequence). The CDR3 DNA is TGTGCCTGGACTAGCGGGGGGTCCATTTCCTACAATGAGCAGTTCTTC. Its translation is CAWTSGGSISYNEQFF.

V usage is TRBV6-6 and J usage is TRBJ2-3; D is uncertain. Germline loops: CDR1 MNHNY, CDR2 SVGAGI (reference sequence). Trimming took off 2 bases at V and 7 bases at J, with 13 bases between the two ends. The CDR3 totals 14 residues. CDR3 coding DNA: TGTGCCAGCAGTTACAGTCAGGATACGAATACGCAGTATTTT. The encoded protein is CASSYSQDTNTQYF.

This clone was recorded only once. The CDR3 sequence is CASSPDRGLLETQYF. Written as DNA, the CDR3 is TGCGCCAGCAGCCCTGACAGGGGGCTTTTAGAGACCCAGTACTTC. The chain joins TRBV5-1 to TRBJ2-5; 10 nucleotides line up with TRBD1. The CDR3 contains 15 residues. Trimming removed 4 bases from V and 4 bases from J; junction bases left unmatched: 7. Per germline, CDR1 SGHRS and CDR2 YFSETQ.

V and J are TRBV9 and TRBJ1-1, with D perhaps TRBD1 (6 bases). The CDR3 loop spans 15 amino acids. Germline V CDR1 and CDR2: SGDLS, YYNGEE. Trimming stripped 0 bases from V and 1 base from J, with 10 bases between. The CDR3 nucleotides read TGTGCCAGCAGCGTAGAAGGACAGCCGAACACTGAAGCTTTCTTT. Encoded protein: CASSVEGQPNTEAFF. The full variable domain, rest sourced from reference TRBV9 and TRBJ1-1, is DSGVTQTPKHLITATGQRVTLRCSPRSGDLSVYWYQQSLDQGLQFLIQYYNGEERAKGNILERFSAQQFPDLHSELNLSSLELGDSALYFCASSVEGQPNTEAFFGQGTRLTVV.

The V gene is TRBV15, the J gene TRBJ2-3, with TRBD1 matching 7 bases. The trim removed 4 bases at V and 0 bases at J, leaving 4 bases unmatched. The germline gives CDR1 LNHNV, CDR2 YYDKDF (reference sequence). This CDR3 spans 15 amino acids. For the CDR3, the DNA is TGTGCCACCAGCAAGGACAGGCCTAGCACAGATACGCAGTATTTT. Protein product: CATSKDRPSTDTQYF.

The rearrangement joins TRBV12-5 to TRBJ2-3; no firm D call. From germline, CDR1 is LGHNT and CDR2 FRNRAP. The CDR3 loop spans 15 amino acids. Trimming pared 2 bases from V and 0 bases from J, leaving 9 bases between. CDR3 in DNA: TGTGCTAGTGGTTTGAAGAGTACTAGCACAGATACGCAGTATTTT. It is translated as CASGLKSTSTDTQYF.

V is TRBV19 and J is TRBJ2-5, with 9 bases aligning to TRBD2. The germline V gene encodes CDR1 LNHDA and CDR2 SQIVND (reference sequence). V dropped 5 bases and J dropped 3; count of bases not matched to a gene: 16. The CDR3 totals 18 residues. The CDR3 sequence: CASSSEGRLAESEETQYF. DNA of the CDR3: TGTGCCAGTAGTTCCGAGGGGAGACTAGCGGAGTCGGAAGAGACCCAGTACTTC.

V is TRBV30 and J is TRBJ1-2, with D tentatively TRBD1 (6 bases). V was trimmed by 0 bases and J by 7 bases, leaving 12 bases between them. From germline, CDR1 is GTSNPN and CDR2 SVGIG (reference sequence). The CDR3 is made up of 13 amino acids. The CDR3: CAWSVRGGGGYTF. As DNA, the CDR3 is TGTGCCTGGAGTGTACGCGGGGGCGGTGGCTACACCTTC.

This clone was seen more than once but under ten times. This sequence joins TRBV30 and TRBJ1-3; 7 positions match TRBD1. V dropped 7 bases and J dropped 3; count of bases not matched to a gene: 9. The V gene's germline CDR1 is GTSNPN and CDR2 SVGIG (reference sequence). CDR3 length: 14 amino acids. The CDR3 is CAFVDRAVGNTIYF. CDR3 bases: TGTGCCTTCGTTGACAGGGCGGTTGGAAACACCATATATTTT.

This CDR3 is CASSWTVLSGANVLTF. DNA for the CDR3: TGTGCCAGCAGCTGGACCGTCCTCTCTGGGGCCAACGTCCTGACTTTC. This chain links TRBV5-6 with TRBJ2-6; D is undetermined. V lost 3 bases and J 0 bases, leaving 10 bases between the germline ends. The CDR3 runs to 16 residues. In germline, CDR1 is SGHDT, CDR2 YYEEEE. The whole variable domain, remainder taken from reference TRBV5-6 and TRBJ2-6, is DAGVTQSPTHLIKTRGQQVTLRCSPKSGHDTVSWYQQALGQGPQFIFQYYEEEERQRGNFPDRFSGHQFPNYSSELNVNALLLGDSALYLCASSWTVLSGANVLTFGAGSRLTVL.

J is TRBJ1-5 and V is TRBV19, with D possibly TRBD1 on 6 matching bases. Trimming took 7 bases from V and 7 from J, leaving 17 bases between them. This CDR3 region has 14 residues. Germline V gives CDR1 LNHDA, CDR2 SQIVND (reference sequence). In DNA form, the CDR3 reads TGTGCCAGTACCCCCCAGGGGCTGCGGCAGCCCCAGCATTTT. This codes for CASTPQGLRQPQHF.

The rearrangement uses TRBV12-1 and TRBJ1-2; the table assigns TRBD1, which was not confirmed against the DNA. TRBV12-1 is noted as a pseudogene. The CDR3 has 15 residues. CDR3 amino acids: CASSSAHRVGYGYTF. The CDR3 nucleotides are TGTGCCAGCAGCTCAGCTCACAGGGTAGGGTATGGCTACACCTTC.

The rearrangement joins TRBV4-1 to TRBJ1-5; possible D gene TRBD1, 5 bases. The V and J ends lost 1 base and 2 bases respectively, with 12 bases between them. The CDR3 runs 16 residues. In germline, CDR1 is MGHRA, CDR2 YSYEKL. CDR3 DNA: TGCGCCAGCAGCCAAGTGGGGGGGGTTCGCAATCAGCCCCAGCATTTT. This gives the protein CASSQVGGVRNQPQHF.

This chain uses TRBV19 with TRBJ2-3; D assignment may be TRBD1 or TRBD2 (7 bases each). Germline CDR1 is LNHDA and CDR2 is SQIVND (reference sequence). V lost 6 bases to trimming and J lost 2 bases, with 18 bases between them. The CDR3 consists of 16 residues. For the CDR3, the DNA is TGTGCCAGTAGGGGGGGGCGACAGGGAGACACAGATACGCAGTATTTT. It translates to CASRGGRQGDTDTQYF.

V gene TRBV11-2 combines with J gene TRBJ1-5; D is uncertain. Germline assignment: CDR1 SGHAT and CDR2 FQNNGV. The CDR3 is made up of 15 amino acids. V lost 0 bases to trimming and J lost 7 bases, with 13 bases between them. The CDR3 here is CASSLDGTSRQPQHF. The CDR3 DNA follows: TGTGCCAGCAGCTTAGATGGAACTTCCCGGCAGCCCCAGCATTTT.

This clone has just one count. This rearrangement joins TRBV6-6 to TRBJ1-1, with D tentatively TRBD1 (5 bases). This CDR3 is built from 16 residues. CDR1 MNHNY and CDR2 SVGAGI come from the germline V gene (reference sequence). Deletions cut 5 bases from V and 0 bases from J, with 16 bases between. The CDR3 region has the DNA TGTGCCAGCAGTCAGACCTTAGGGGTAGTGAACACTGAAGCTTTCTTT. This translates into CASSQTLGVVNTEAFF.

This clone was observed a few times. This chain connects TRBV29-1 to TRBJ1-4, with D unclear. The CDR3 covers 15 residues. The germline V gene has CDR1 SQVTM and CDR2 ANQGSEA. V dropped 0 bases and J dropped 8 bases, with 16 bases sitting between them. CDR3 protein: CSVEDLPQMGEKLFF. In DNA, the CDR3 is TGCAGCGTTGAAGACCTTCCGCAGATGGGGGAAAAACTGTTTTTT. Looking up the rest from reference TRBV29-1 and TRBJ1-4 gives the full variable domain: SAVISQKPSRDICQRGTSLTIQCQVDSQVTMMFWYRQQPGQSLTLIATANQGSEATYESGFVIDKFPISRPNLTFSTLTVSNMSPEDSSIYLCSVEDLPQMGEKLFFGSGTQLSVL.

This clone showed up just a few times. The chain recombines TRBV7-2 with TRBJ2-1; 10 bases agree with TRBD2. This CDR3 has 15 residues. Trimming at V came to 1 base and at J to 8 bases, leaving 5 bases not matched to a gene. Looked up from germline, CDR1 is SGHTA and CDR2 is FQGNSA. CDR3 amino acids: CASSLETAGGHEQFF. The CDR3 DNA reads as TGTGCCAGCAGCTTAGAGACAGCGGGGGGGCATGAGCAGTTCTTC.

This clone showed up just a few times. The V and J genes are TRBV2 and TRBJ1-6, with 9 bases that match TRBD1. The V gene end was trimmed by 9 bases and the J gene end by 5 bases; junction bases not matched to a gene: 2. Germline CDR1 reads SNHLY; CDR2 reads FYNNEI. The CDR3 consists of 13 residues. The CDR3 loop reads CARRDRDNSPLHF. The DNA for the CDR3 is TGTGCCAGGCGGGACAGGGATAATTCACCCCTCCACTTT. The entire variable domain, with the rest obtained from reference TRBV2 and TRBJ1-6, is as follows: EPEVTQTPSHQVTQMGQEVILRCVPISNHLYFYWYRQILGQKVEFLVSFYNNEISEKSEIFDDQFSVERPDGSNFTLKIRSTKLEDSAMYFCARRDRDNSPLHFGNGTRLTVT.

The V call is TRBV30, the J call TRBJ1-1; TRBD1 might be the D (5 bases). The V and J ends lost 3 bases and 4 bases respectively, with 12 bases between them. CDR1 and CDR2 (germline): GTSNPN, SVGIG (reference sequence). The CDR3 is made up of 13 amino acids. In DNA, the CDR3 is TGTGCCTGGAGCGGGTCAGGGCCCACTGAAGCTTTCTTT. Translated, it gives CAWSGSGPTEAFF.

The rearrangement joins TRBV6-6 to TRBJ2-5; possibly TRBD1 for D (6 bases). The germline CDR1 and CDR2 sequences are MNHNY and SVGAGI (reference sequence). The CDR3 has 13 residues. The germline V and J ends were trimmed by 2 bases and 5 bases, with 9 bases remaining between them. The CDR3, as DNA: TGTGCCAGCAGTTACGGGACATGGGAGACCCAGTACTTC. This codes for CASSYGTWETQYF.

This clone was detected only once. CDR3 sequence (DNA): TGTGCCTGGACTCGGCGGCCCGGGGGCCTCAATTCACCCCTCCACTTT. It yields the protein CAWTRRPGGLNSPLHF. V is TRBV30 and J is TRBJ1-6; tentatively, D is TRBD1 (6 bases). Between the trimmed V and J ends, which lost 4 bases and 7 bases, there was a span of 20 bases. The germline CDR1 and CDR2 sequences are GTSNPN and SVGIG (reference sequence). The CDR3 loop spans 16 amino acids.